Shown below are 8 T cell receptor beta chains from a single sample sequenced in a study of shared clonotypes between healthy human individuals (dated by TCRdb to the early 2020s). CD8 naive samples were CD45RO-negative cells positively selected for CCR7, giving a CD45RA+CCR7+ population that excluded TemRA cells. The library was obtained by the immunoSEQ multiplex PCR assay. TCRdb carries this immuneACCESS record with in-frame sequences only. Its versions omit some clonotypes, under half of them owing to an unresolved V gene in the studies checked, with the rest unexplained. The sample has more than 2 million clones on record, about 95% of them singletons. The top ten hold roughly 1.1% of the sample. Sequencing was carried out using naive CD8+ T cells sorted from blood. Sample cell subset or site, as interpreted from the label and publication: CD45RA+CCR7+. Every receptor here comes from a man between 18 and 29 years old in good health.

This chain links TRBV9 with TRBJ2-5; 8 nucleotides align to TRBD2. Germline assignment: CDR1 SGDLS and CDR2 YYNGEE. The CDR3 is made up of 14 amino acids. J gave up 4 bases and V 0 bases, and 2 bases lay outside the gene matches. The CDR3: CASSVDGRGETQYF. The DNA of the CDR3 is TGTGCCAGCAGCGTAGACGGGAGGGGAGAGACCCAGTACTTC.

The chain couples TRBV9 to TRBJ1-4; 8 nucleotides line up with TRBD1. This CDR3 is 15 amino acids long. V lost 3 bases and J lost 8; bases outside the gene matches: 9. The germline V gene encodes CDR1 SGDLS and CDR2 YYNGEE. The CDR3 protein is CASSAGQGGPEKLFF. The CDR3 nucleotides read TGTGCCAGCAGCGCAGGACAGGGAGGTCCGGAAAAACTGTTTTTT. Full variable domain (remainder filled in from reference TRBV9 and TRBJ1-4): DSGVTQTPKHLITATGQRVTLRCSPRSGDLSVYWYQQSLDQGLQFLIQYYNGEERAKGNILERFSAQQFPDLHSELNLSSLELGDSALYFCASSAGQGGPEKLFFGSGTQLSVL.

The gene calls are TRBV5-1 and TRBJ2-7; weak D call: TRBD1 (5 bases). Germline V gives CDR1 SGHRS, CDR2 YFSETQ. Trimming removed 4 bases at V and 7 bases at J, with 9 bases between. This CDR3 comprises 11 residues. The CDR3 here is CASSHSGEQYF. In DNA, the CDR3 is TGCGCCAGCAGCCACTCAGGGGAGCAGTACTTC.

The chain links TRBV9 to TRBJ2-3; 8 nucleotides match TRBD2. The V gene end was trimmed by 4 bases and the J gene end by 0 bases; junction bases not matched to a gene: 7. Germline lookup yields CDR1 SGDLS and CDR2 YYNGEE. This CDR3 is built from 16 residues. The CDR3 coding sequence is TGTGCCAGCAGCTCCAGCGGGAGCGGGAGCACAGATACGCAGTATTTT. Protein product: CASSSSGSGSTDTQYF.

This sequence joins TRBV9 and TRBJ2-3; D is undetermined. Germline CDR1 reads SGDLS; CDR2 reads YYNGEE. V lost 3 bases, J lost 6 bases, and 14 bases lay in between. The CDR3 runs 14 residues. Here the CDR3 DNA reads TGTGCCAGCAGCGCACTGAACTGGTTCGATACGCAGTATTTT. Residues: CASSALNWFDTQYF.

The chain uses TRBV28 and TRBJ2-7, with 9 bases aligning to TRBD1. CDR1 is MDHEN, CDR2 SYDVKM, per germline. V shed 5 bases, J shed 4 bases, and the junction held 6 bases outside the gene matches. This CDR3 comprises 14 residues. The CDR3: CASSQGQGTYEQYF. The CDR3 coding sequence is TGTGCCAGCAGTCAGGGACAGGGAACGTACGAGCAGTACTTC.

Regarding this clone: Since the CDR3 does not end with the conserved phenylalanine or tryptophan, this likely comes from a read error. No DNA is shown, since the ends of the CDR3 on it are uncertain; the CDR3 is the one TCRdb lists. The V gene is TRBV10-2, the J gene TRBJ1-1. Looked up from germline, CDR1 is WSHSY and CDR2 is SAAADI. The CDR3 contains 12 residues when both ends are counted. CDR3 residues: CASSDMGDTAKL.

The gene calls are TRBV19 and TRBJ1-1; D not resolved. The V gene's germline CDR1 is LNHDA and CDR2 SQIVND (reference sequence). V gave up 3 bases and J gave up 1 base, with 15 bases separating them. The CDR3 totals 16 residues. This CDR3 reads CASSIIWAPPNTEAFF. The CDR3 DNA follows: TGTGCCAGTAGTATTATTTGGGCACCTCCGAACACTGAAGCTTTCTTT.